These T cell receptor beta chains were read from a single sample in a study of neurological immune-mediated disorders. TCRdb re-analysed the 5' RACE reads in MiXCR, keeping a single row per CDR3 protein. The sample yields 60,000 to 80,000 distinct CDR3 sequences, less than 6% seen once. Sequenced input: PBMCs. These receptors were collected from a woman in her forties or fifties with multiple sclerosis. Both conserved end residues are part of each CDR3. The order of the fields is clone size, D gene, CDR3 length, V gene, J gene, CDR3 DNA, CDR3 protein. The D gene is left open where the match is weak. Only some rows state a clone size, as once, few, many or a class for expanded clones.

>many|NA|15|TRBV3-1|TRBJ1-6
TGTGCCAGCAGCCAAGGGACAACCTATAATTCACCCCTCCACTTT
CASSQGTTYNSPLHF
>NA|NA|13|TRBV5-1|TRBJ2-3
TGCGCCAGCAGCTTGGACTGGTCGGATACGCAGTATTTT
CASSLDWSDTQYF
>many|NA|14|TRBV2|TRBJ2-3
TGTGCCAGCAGTGAAGCGCAGGACAGCGATACGCAGTATTTT
CASSEAQDSDTQYF
>NA|NA|15|TRBV5-1|TRBJ1-5
TGCGCCAGCAGCTTGATGGGGGGCGGGGGTCAACCCCAGCATTTT
CASSLMGGGGQPQHF
>many|NA|14|TRBV7-2|TRBJ1-4
TGTGCCAGCAGCCAACAGAGTTATAATGAAAAACTGTTTTTT
CASSQQSYNEKLFF
>many|NA|17|TRBV7-2|TRBJ1-4
TGTGCCAGCAGCTATCCCCCAACGTTCTCGACTAATGAAAAACTGTTTTTT
CASSYPPTFSTNEKLFF
>many|NA|12|TRBV11-3|TRBJ2-5
TGTGCCAGCAGCTCGCTACAAGAGACCCAGTACTTC
CASSSLQETQYF
>NA|TRBD1|14|TRBV10-3|TRBJ1-6
TGTGCCATCAGGGGACAGGGGGAGAATTCACCCCTCAACTTT
CAIRGQGENSPLNF
>many|NA|20|TRBV2|TRBJ1-2
TGTGCCAGCAGTGCCCATCCCGGTCAGGGGAGGGTTTCAGCTAACTATGGCTACACCTTC
CASSAHPGQGRVSANYGYTF
>many|TRBD1|14|TRBV3-1|TRBJ1-1
TGTGCCAGCAGCCCCCAGGGGGATCACACTGAAGCTTTCTTT
CASSPQGDHTEAFF
>NA|NA|13|TRBV7-2|TRBJ1-5
TGTGCCAGCACCCCGGGTCCTAATCAGCCCCAGAATTTT
CASTPGPNQPQNF
>few|NA|15|TRBV20-1|TRBJ1-5
TGCAGTGCGCGCGGTACAGGGAGGATCAATCAGCCCCAGCATTTT
CSARGTGRINQPQHF
>many|NA|12|TRBV2|TRBJ2-1
TGTGCCAGCGGCCCGACAGTGGATGAGCAGTTCTTC
CASGPTVDEQFF
>many|NA|13|TRBV7-6|TRBJ1-1
TGTGCCAGCAGCCCAAACAGGAACACTGAAGCTTTCTTT
CASSPNRNTEAFF
>few|NA|15|TRBV7-9|TRBJ1-2
TGTGCCAGCAGCCCAGGACAGATTGACTCCTATGGCTACACCTTC
CASSPGQIDSYGYTF
>many|NA|17|TRBV7-2|TRBJ1-3
TGTGCCAGCAGTTCCTTCAGTCCTACAATCTCTGGAAACACCATATATTTT
CASSSFSPTISGNTIYF
>once|NA|15|TRBV11-2|TRBJ2-1
TGTGCCAGCAGCTTAGGAGCCGGGAAGGGGTATGAGCAGTTCTTC
CASSLGAGKGYEQFF
>many|TRBD1|17|TRBV5-1|TRBJ2-2
TGCGCCAGCAGGGCGGACAGGGGCAATGCGAACACCGGGGAGCTGTTTTTT
CASRADRGNANTGELFF
>few|NA|16|TRBV6-5|TRBJ1-1
TGTGCCAGCAGTTATTCTTGGTCAAGGGACGGCACTGAAGCTTTCTTT
CASSYSWSRDGTEAFF
>NA|NA|13|TRBV28|TRBJ1-5
TGTGCCAGCATTACCGGGTGGAATCAGCCCCAGAATTTT
CASITGWNQPQNF
>many|NA|13|TRBV29-1|TRBJ1-2
TGCAGCGTTGAAGGGTCAGGGTTGAGTGGCTACACCTTC
CSVEGSGLSGYTF
>many|NA|13|TRBV4-3|TRBJ1-5
TGCGCCAGCAGCCAAGGGTACAATCAGCCCCAGCATTTT
CASSQGYNQPQHF
>many|NA|15|TRBV6-5|TRBJ2-5
TGTGCCAGCTCCAGGTTTAGGACACGCCAAGAGACCCAGTACTTC
CASSRFRTRQETQYF
>few|TRBD1|15|TRBV5-1|TRBJ2-7
TGCGCCAGCAGCTCGGACAGGGGGTCCAACTACGAGCAGTACTTC
CASSSDRGSNYEQYF
>many|NA|14|TRBV6-5|TRBJ2-5
TGTGCCAGCAGTTCCGACGGAACCCAAGAGACCCAGTACTTC
CASSSDGTQETQYF
>NA|NA|14|TRBV3-1|TRBJ1-6
TGTGCCAGCAGCCAAGGGGCAGATAATTCACCCCTCAACTTT
CASSQGADNSPLNF
>many|TRBD2|11|TRBV20-1|TRBJ2-1
TGCAGTAGTAGAAGCGGGAGCGAGCAGTTCTTC
CSSRSGSEQFF
>NA|NA|14|TRBV6-5|TRBJ2-1
TGTGCCAGCGAAACAGGTTCGGGTTTGAATGAGCAGTTCTTC
CASETGSGLNEQFF
>many|TRBD2|15|TRBV5-1|TRBJ2-1
TGCGCCAGCAGCCTTGCACTAGCGGGGGAGAATGAGCAGTTCTTC
CASSLALAGENEQFF
>NA|NA|14|TRBV7-9|TRBJ1-2
TGTGCCAGCAGCTTACTGACAGAGACCTATGGCTACACCTTC
CASSLLTETYGYTF